This TCR beta chain comes out of a study of shared clonotypes between healthy human individuals. Donors, healthy HIV-negative adults, lacked recent acute infections or vaccinations. V shed 7 bases and J shed 8 bases, with 20 bases lying between them. Germline assignment: CDR1 MDHEN and CDR2 SYDVKM. The CDR3 has 14 residues. Profiled with immunoSEQ multiplex PCR; TCRdb holds only in-frame clones, not every one. Altogether more than 400,000 clones are present, around four fifths being singletons, with the ten largest covering more than 10%. The chain uses TRBV28 and TRBJ1-2, with a weak D call TRBD1 (6 bases). The specimen sequenced was PBMCs. This TCR was recovered from a woman in her forties in good health. Some clones in this sample may be carry-over from other donors' samples. For the CDR3, the DNA is TGTGCCAGCACCAACCCTGGACAGACTCTAGGCTACACCTTC. Protein product: CASTNPGQTLGYTF.